The 18 T cell receptor beta chains reported below all come from one sample, sequenced in a study of T-cell memory formation after mild COVID-19. TCRdb itself ran the 5' RACE reads through MiXCR, one entry per CDR3 protein. This table holds 450,000 to 650,000 distinct CDR3 sequences, less than 25% found once. The material sequenced was PBMCs or a T cell subset sorted from them (not recorded which). All receptors come from an adult woman who had mild COVID-19 (a few samples of this study predate the infection). Cell type and time point are not known.

This clonotype was detected only a few times. This chain links TRBV19 with TRBJ2-3; a weak D match, TRBD2 (5 bases). The CDR3 contains 16 residues. Trimming took off 7 bases at V and 1 base at J, with 18 bases between the two ends. Looked up from germline, CDR1 is LNHDA and CDR2 is SQIVND (reference sequence). The CDR3 DNA reads TGTGCCAGTACCCCTCAATCTCCAGCGGGCACAGATACGCAGTATTTT. It specifies CASTPQSPAGTDTQYF.

The CDR3 sequence: CASSQDRTSGGDNEQFF. The DNA for the CDR3 is TGCGCCAGCAGCCAGGACCGGACTAGCGGGGGAGACAATGAGCAGTTCTTC. The chain recombines TRBV4-1 with TRBJ2-1; TRBD2 aligns across 13 bases. This CDR3 has 17 amino acids. Germline lookup yields CDR1 MGHRA and CDR2 YSYEKL. Unmatched junction bases numbered 7, after V lost 3 bases and J lost 5 bases.

Here the CDR3 DNA reads TGTGCCAGCAGGGTCGGGGGGGCAAGCACAGATACGCAGTATTTT. Its translation: CASRVGGASTDTQYF. This chain connects TRBV5-4 to TRBJ2-3; 8 bases are a match to TRBD2. The J segment lost 0 bases and the V segment lost 5 bases, leaving 5 bases of the junction unmatched. The germline CDR1 and CDR2 sequences are SGHNT and YYREEE (reference sequence). This CDR3 comprises 15 residues.

This clonotype was seen a handful of times. The gene calls are TRBV7-2 and TRBJ1-2, with D tentatively TRBD1 (5 bases). The CDR3 totals 13 residues. Per the germline V gene, CDR1 is SGHTA and CDR2 is FQGNSA. V lost 3 bases and J lost 4, with 9 bases in between. In nucleotides, the CDR3 is TGTGCCAGCAGCTTCACGGGGCCCTATGGCTACACCTTC. Encoded protein: CASSFTGPYGYTF.

The rearrangement uses TRBV20-1 and TRBJ1-2; D is unresolved. Trimming took off 0 bases at V and 6 bases at J, with 8 bases between the two ends. This CDR3 comprises 12 residues. Per germline, CDR1 DFQATT and CDR2 SNEGSKA (reference sequence). CDR3: CSARERFDGYTF. The CDR3 DNA reads TGCAGTGCTAGAGAGAGGTTCGATGGCTACACCTTC.

This sequence joins TRBV7-8 and TRBJ1-4; D is perhaps TRBD1 (5 bases). Germline values: CDR1 SGHVS, CDR2 FQNEAQ. This CDR3 comprises 14 residues. V was clipped by 5 bases and J by 7 bases, with 14 bases between them. The CDR3 sequence is CASSRGGFGEKLFF. The CDR3 DNA is TGTGCCAGCAGCCGCGGGGGGTTTGGTGAAAAACTGTTTTTT.

This clonotype was detected many times. The chain is built from TRBV20-1 and TRBJ2-5; possibly TRBD2 for D (6 bases). The CDR3 covers 12 residues. Germline V gives CDR1 DFQATT, CDR2 SNEGSKA (reference sequence). V was trimmed by 6 bases and J by 5 bases, leaving 13 bases between them. CDR3 sequence reads: CSAGVGGETQYF. CDR3 DNA sequence: TGCAGTGCAGGGGTAGGAGGGGAGACCCAGTACTTC.

This clonotype was observed a few times. CDR3 loop: CASSQDGTTTIYF. The CDR3 DNA is TGTGCCAGCAGCCAAGACGGCACAACCACCATATATTTT. The chain couples TRBV3-1 to TRBJ1-3; D not certain. Trimming left V 0 bases short and J 9 bases short, with 9 bases between. This CDR3 spans 13 amino acids. Germline loops: CDR1 LGHDT, CDR2 YNNKEL (reference sequence).

The V and J genes are TRBV29-1 and TRBJ1-2; TRBD1 is a possible D gene (6 bases). There are 13 residues in the CDR3. The V gene lost 4 bases and the J gene lost 4 bases, with 13 bases spanning the gap. CDR1 and CDR2 (germline): SQVTM, ANQGSEA. Here the CDR3 DNA reads TGCAGCGTTGTTCAGGGGTATGGCTATGGCTACACCTTC. Its translation is CSVVQGYGYGYTF.

This clonotype was picked up a small number of times. V gene TRBV20-1 combines with J gene TRBJ2-3; TRBD2 might be the D (6 bases). The V and J ends lost 0 bases and 4 bases respectively, with 8 bases between them. This CDR3 contains 13 residues. Germline V gives CDR1 DFQATT, CDR2 SNEGSKA (reference sequence). This CDR3 is CSARDGGADTQYF. CDR3 nucleotide sequence: TGCAGTGCTAGAGATGGCGGGGCAGATACGCAGTATTTT.

This clonotype was counted only a few times. CDR3 in amino acids: CASSSFSGRAVEAFF. CDR3 coding DNA: TGTGCCAGCAGCTCATTCTCGGGTCGAGCGGTTGAAGCTTTCTTT. The J gene is TRBJ1-1, the V gene TRBV11-2; D gene unclear. The ends were cut back, 4 bases at V and 7 bases at J, with 19 bases in the middle. The CDR3 consists of 15 residues. Germline CDR1 is SGHAT and CDR2 is FQNNGV. Based on the CDR3 plus reference TRBV11-2 and TRBJ1-1, the full variable domain is EAGVAQSPRYKIIEKRQSVAFWCNPISGHATLYWYQQILGQGPKLLIQFQNNGVVDDSQLPKDRFSAERLKGVDSTLKIQPAKLEDSAVYLCASSSFSGRAVEAFFGQGTRLTVV.

The gene calls are TRBV7-6 and TRBJ1-1; TRBD1 matches at 8 bases. J was trimmed by 11 bases and V by 4 bases; bases with no gene match: 3. The CDR3 length is 11 residues. Germline CDR1 is SGHVS and CDR2 is FNYEAQ. CDR3 residues: CASSSGQGAFF. CDR3 DNA sequence: TGTGCCAGCAGCTCCGGACAGGGCGCTTTCTTT.

This clonotype showed up just a few times. CDR3 sequence reads: CASSLDHQPQHF. Here the CDR3 DNA reads TGTGCCAGCAGCTTGGATCATCAGCCCCAGCATTTT. This chain connects TRBV5-4 to TRBJ1-5; D call uncertain. The V end was cut by 0 bases, the J end by 5 bases, with 3 bases between. The CDR3 is 12 residues long. The germline CDR1 and CDR2 sequences are SGHNT and YYREEE (reference sequence).

This clonotype was seen ten or more times. The chain joins TRBV6-6 to TRBJ1-5, with D possibly matching TRBD1 (6 bases). V was shortened by 6 bases and J by 3 bases, with 12 bases between the two germline ends. There are 14 residues in the CDR3. Germline CDR1 MNHNY, CDR2 SVGAGI (reference sequence). This CDR3 is CASRPTGFNQPQHF. Here the CDR3 DNA reads TGTGCCAGCAGGCCGACAGGCTTCAATCAGCCCCAGCATTTT.

This clonotype was found once. This chain connects TRBV2 to TRBJ2-1, with D perhaps matching TRBD2 (7 bases). V lost 4 bases, J lost 10 bases, and 20 bases lay in between. The germline CDR1 and CDR2 sequences are SNHLY and FYNNEI. CDR3 length equals 15 residues. CDR3 in DNA: TGTGCCAGCAGTGGAGGAGGGGGGGGGCATACGGAGCAGTTCTTC. This sequence encodes CASSGGGGGHTEQFF.

The chain combines TRBV19 with TRBJ1-2; maybe TRBD1 (6 bases). The CDR3 has 14 amino acids. Germline values: CDR1 LNHDA, CDR2 SQIVND (reference sequence). V gave up 9 bases and J gave up 4 bases, with 18 bases separating them. The CDR3 DNA reads TGTGCCAGCTCTCACGGGGGACAAACCTATGGCTACACCTTC. Protein sequence: CASSHGGQTYGYTF.

J is TRBJ1-2 and V is TRBV20-1; no firm D call. The V gene's germline CDR1 is DFQATT and CDR2 SNEGSKA (reference sequence). V was shortened by 0 bases and J by 0 bases, with 11 bases between the two germline ends. This CDR3 is built from 15 residues. The CDR3 DNA sequence: TGCAGTGCTAGAGAGTTGGTTAATTCTAACTATGGCTACACCTTC. Translating it yields CSARELVNSNYGYTF.

This clonotype was observed a handful of times. V is TRBV7-9 and J is TRBJ2-5, with unresolved D. Trimming stripped 5 bases from V and 0 bases from J, with 13 bases between. The CDR3 sequence is 15 residues long. Germline CDR1 and CDR2: SEHNR and FQNEAQ (reference sequence). The CDR3 region is CASSHQYRYQETQYF. The CDR3 region has the DNA TGTGCCAGCAGCCATCAGTACCGTTACCAAGAGACCCAGTACTTC.